These 5 T cell receptor beta chains were all obtained from the same sample, sequenced in a study of blood T cell repertoires in COVID-19. Generated by immunoSEQ multiplex PCR, the TCRdb table keeps only in-frame clones and is missing some. This table has about 180,000 clones, about 88% appearing once. The material sequenced was peripheral blood. These receptors were taken from a man aged 55 to 70 with COVID-19, enrolled during active disease.

The chain uses TRBV19 and TRBJ1-2, with no clear D. Trimming took 10 bases from V and 3 from J, leaving 21 bases between them. Germline values: CDR1 LNHDA, CDR2 SQIVND (reference sequence). The CDR3 totals 15 residues. As DNA, the CDR3 is TGTGCCACCGACTTGGGGAGACCGGGCCACTATGGCTACACCTTC. It translates to CATDLGRPGHYGYTF.

This rearrangement joins TRBV3-1 (or the pseudogene TRBV3-2) to TRBJ2-5; 10 bases agree with TRBD2. V gave up 7 bases and J gave up 2 bases; unmatched junction bases: 4. Looked up from germline, CDR1 is LGHDT and CDR2 is YNNKEL (reference sequence). The CDR3 runs to 14 residues. The DNA for the CDR3 is TGTGCCAGCACTGCACTAGCGGGGCAAGAGACCCAGTACTTC. It yields the protein CASTALAGQETQYF.

The gene calls are TRBV19 and TRBJ2-1; tentative D call: TRBD1 (5 bases). V gave up 8 bases and J gave up 5 bases, with 13 bases separating them. CDR3 length: 13 residues. CDR1 and CDR2 from the germline V gene are LNHDA and SQIVND (reference sequence). This chain's CDR3 is CASRRQINNEQFF. The CDR3 nucleotides are TGTGCCAGTCGTCGACAGATAAACAATGAGCAGTTCTTC.

The J gene is TRBJ2-6, the V gene TRBV6-5; D is unresolved. The germline V gene encodes CDR1 MNHEY and CDR2 SVGAGI. CDR3 length: 13 amino acids. V gave up 6 bases and J gave up 1 base, with 4 bases separating them. CDR3 nucleotides: TGTGCCAGCAGGGCTTCTGGGGCCAACGTCCTGACTTTC. Translation gives CASRASGANVLTF.

The chain combines TRBV19 with TRBJ1-2, with D tentatively TRBD1 (5 bases). With 2 bases removed from V and 1 base from J, the gap between germline ends came to 11 bases. This CDR3 region has 15 residues. The V gene's germline CDR1 is LNHDA and CDR2 SQIVND (reference sequence). In nucleotides, the CDR3 is TGTGCCAGTAGTATAATTTTCGGGGGTAACTATGGCTACACCTTC. Translation: CASSIIFGGNYGYTF.